This T cell receptor beta chain was recorded in a study of blood T cell repertoires in COVID-19. Study information: COVID-19 samples collected from the United States, Italy and Spain covered acute and convalescent phases.

The CDR3 is 15 residues long. Germline V gene lookup returns CDR1 MDHEN and CDR2 SYDVKM. V shed 5 bases and J shed 0 bases, with 11 bases lying between them. Authors' data handling: Cell counts per sample came from amplifying reference gene primers. The assay was immunoSEQ multiplex PCR, and TCRdb's table has in-frame clones only and misses some. The DNA gave D and trimming, while V, J and clone size come from that table. The sample carries about 58,000 clones, just under 90% recorded once. The chain couples TRBV28 to TRBJ2-1, with TRBD2 as a possible D gene (6 bases). The sequenced sample consisted of peripheral blood. The TCR was taken from a man between 60 and 70 years old with acute or convalescent COVID-19. CDR3 amino acids: CASSLRGNSYNEQFF. CDR3 coding DNA: TGTGCCAGCAGTCTCCGGGGGAACTCCTACAATGAGCAGTTCTTC. Based on the CDR3 plus reference TRBV28 and TRBJ2-1, the full variable domain is DVKVTQSSRYLVKRTGEKVFLECVQDMDHENMFWYRQDPGLGLRLIYFSYDVKMKEKGDIPEGYSVSREKKERFSLILESASTNQTSMYLCASSLRGNSYNEQFFGPGTRLTVL.